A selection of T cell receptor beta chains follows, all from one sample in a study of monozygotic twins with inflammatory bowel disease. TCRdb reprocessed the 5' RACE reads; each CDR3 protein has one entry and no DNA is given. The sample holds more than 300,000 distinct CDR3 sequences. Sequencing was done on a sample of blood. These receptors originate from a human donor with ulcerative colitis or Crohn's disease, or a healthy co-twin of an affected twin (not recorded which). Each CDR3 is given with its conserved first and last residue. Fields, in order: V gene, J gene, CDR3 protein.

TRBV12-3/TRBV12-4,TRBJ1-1,CASSFGSEIEAFF
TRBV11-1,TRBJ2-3,CASSLVGLAGGRGTDTQYF
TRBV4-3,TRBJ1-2,CASSRGQGGGGYTF
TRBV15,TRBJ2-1,CATSRVQLAGALTNYNEQFF
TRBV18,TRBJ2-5,CASSLNQPGTSASGETQYF
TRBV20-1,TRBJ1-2,CSARETGDYGYTF
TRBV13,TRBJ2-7,CASSSALMRGGFSYEQYF
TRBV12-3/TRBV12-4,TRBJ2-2,CASSPTRQVGELFF
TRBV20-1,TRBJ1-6,CSPTPNGNNSPLHF
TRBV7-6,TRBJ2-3,CASSLYLAGTGDTQYF
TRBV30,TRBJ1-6,CAGTAINSPLHF
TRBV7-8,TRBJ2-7,CASSWGQSPSYEQYF
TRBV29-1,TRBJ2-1,CSVPGPIDEQFF
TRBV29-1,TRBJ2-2,CSVEPSDNTGELFF
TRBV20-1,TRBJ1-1,CSARPGDAEAFF
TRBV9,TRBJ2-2,CASSVAGGPRELFF
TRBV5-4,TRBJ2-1,CASNRMAAGGRNEQFF
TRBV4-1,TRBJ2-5,CASSQDKGAGETQYF
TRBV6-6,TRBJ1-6,CATRDYNSPLHF
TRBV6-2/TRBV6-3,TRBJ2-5,CASSRDWRQETQYF
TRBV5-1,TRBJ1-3,CASSLHLRRDSGNTIYF
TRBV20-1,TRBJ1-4,CSASQGLYEKLFF
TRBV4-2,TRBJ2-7,CASSPGQGALYEQYF
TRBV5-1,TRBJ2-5,CASSFGSETQYF
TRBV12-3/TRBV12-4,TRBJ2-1,CASRKTGNQNNEQFF
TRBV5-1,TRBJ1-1,CASRQDWRSTEAFF
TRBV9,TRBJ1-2,CASSVGSAEYGYTF
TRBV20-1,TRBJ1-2,CSARVSSGSGYTF